Shown below are 15 T cell receptor beta chains from a single sample sequenced in a study of PD-1 blockade in classical Hodgkin lymphoma. The time point here: newly diagnosed, previously untreated cHL patient sample. Thawed PBMCs supplied CD8+ T cells via magnetic negative selection. The repertoire was sequenced with immunoSEQ multiplex PCR; TCRdb's copy has only in-frame clones and lacks some. The top ten clones hold roughly 7% of a sample with roughly 21,000 clones, 87% of them seen once. The sample was CD8+ T cells from blood. The receptor source for this set is a human donor with classical Hodgkin lymphoma.

The chain employs TRBV5-1 and TRBJ2-7; 13 bases are shared with TRBD2. V lost 5 bases to trimming and J lost 5 bases; unmatched junction nucleotides: 16. The germline gives CDR1 SGHRS, CDR2 YFSETQ. This CDR3 is 18 amino acids long. The CDR3 sequence is CASSELAGGLAGTDEQYF. As DNA, the CDR3 is TGCGCCAGCAGTGAGTTGGCCGGGGGACTAGCGGGGACGGACGAGCAGTACTTC.

This clone was recorded only once. This chain links TRBV12-5 with TRBJ2-7, with TRBD1 as a possible D gene (6 bases). CDR1 LGHNT and CDR2 FRNRAP come from the germline V gene. Trimming shortened V by 1 base and J by 4 bases, and 11 bases separated the two germline ends. The CDR3 totals 14 residues. The CDR3: CASGLGTVPYEQYF. The CDR3 DNA is TGTGCTAGTGGTTTGGGGACAGTCCCTTACGAGCAGTACTTC.

This clone was picked up a small number of times. The chain has TRBV30 and TRBJ1-2, with 8 bases aligning to TRBD1. Trimming at V came to 0 bases and at J to 4 bases, leaving 7 bases not matched to a gene. The germline CDR1 and CDR2 sequences are GTSNPN and SVGIG (reference sequence). The length of the CDR3 is 15 residues. CDR3 sequence (DNA): TGTGCCTGGAGTGTAGGACAGGGACGGAGCTATGGCTACACCTTC. Protein sequence: CAWSVGQGRSYGYTF.

The V call is TRBV19, the J call TRBJ2-7; 8 bases map to TRBD2. The ends lost 1 base at V and 1 base at J; junction bases unmatched: 0. The CDR3 is 14 residues long. Germline V gene sequence: CDR1 LNHDA, CDR2 SQIVND (reference sequence). CDR3: CASSIASGSYEQYF. The CDR3, as DNA: TGTGCCAGTAGTATAGCTAGCGGGTCCTACGAGCAGTACTTC. Complete variable domain (other parts from reference TRBV19 and TRBJ2-7): DGGITQSPKYLFRKEGQNVTLSCEQNLNHDAMYWYRQDPGQGLRLIYYSQIVNDFQKGDIAEGYSVSREKKESFPLTVTSAQKNPTAFYLCASSIASGSYEQYFGPGTRLTVT.

In its sample, this clone was seen once. The rearrangement uses TRBV7-5 and TRBJ1-2; the table's D call, TRBD1, was not checked against the DNA. TRBV7-5 constitutes a pseudogene. This CDR3 is built from 15 residues. CDR3 sequence (DNA): TGTGCCAGAAGCCTGGGGACAGATTCTAACTATGGCTACACCTTC. Its translation: CARSLGTDSNYGYTF.

The chain links TRBV5-4 to TRBJ2-2; either TRBD1 or TRBD2 may fit D (6 bases each). Germline V CDR1 and CDR2: SGHNT, YYREEE (reference sequence). This CDR3 contains 15 residues. Deletions cut 7 bases from V and 1 base from J, with 14 bases between. CDR3 nucleotides: TGTGCCAGCGGGGGGCAGGGGATGAACACCGGGGAGCTGTTTTTT. Translated, it gives CASGGQGMNTGELFF.

This chain joins TRBV7-9 and TRBJ2-3; D gene unclear. CDR1 is SEHNR, CDR2 FQNEAQ, per germline (reference sequence). This CDR3 contains 12 residues. V lost 7 bases and J lost 6, with 11 bases in between. The CDR3 is CASTDLPDTQYF. CDR3 DNA: TGTGCCAGCACCGACCTGCCCGATACGCAGTATTTT.

The chain combines TRBV28 with TRBJ1-2, with D possibly TRBD1 on 6 matching bases. The CDR3 is 16 amino acids. Trimming removed 5 bases at V and 4 bases at J, with 20 bases between. Per germline, CDR1 MDHEN and CDR2 SYDVKM. The CDR3 region is CASSPSTGSAAYGYTF. The DNA for the CDR3 is TGTGCCAGCAGTCCATCAACAGGGTCCGCCGCCTATGGCTACACCTTC.

CDR3 residues: CASSIRWTGIGYEQYF. DNA of the CDR3: TGTGCCAGTAGTATACGTTGGACAGGGATTGGTTACGAGCAGTACTTC. The rearrangement uses TRBV19 and TRBJ2-7; TRBD1 matches at 8 bases. This CDR3 region has 16 residues. V lost 2 bases, J lost 4 bases, and 10 bases stayed unmatched. Per germline, CDR1 LNHDA and CDR2 SQIVND (reference sequence). Drawing the rest from reference TRBV19 and TRBJ2-7, the complete variable domain is DGGITQSPKYLFRKEGQNVTLSCEQNLNHDAMYWYRQDPGQGLRLIYYSQIVNDFQKGDIAEGYSVSREKKESFPLTVTSAQKNPTAFYLCASSIRWTGIGYEQYFGPGTRLTVT.

This sequence joins TRBV5-1 and TRBJ1-2; no clear D. Trimming cost V 0 bases and J 1 base, with 4 bases left between them. The germline V gene encodes CDR1 SGHRS and CDR2 YFSETQ. The CDR3 loop spans 13 amino acids. The CDR3 region has the DNA TGCGCCAGCAGCTTGGAGGTTAACTATGGCTACACCTTC. It codes for CASSLEVNYGYTF.

The gene calls are TRBV18 and TRBJ2-5; D may be TRBD2 (6 bases). With 2 bases removed from V and 2 bases from J, the gap between germline ends came to 12 bases. The CDR3 runs 15 residues. Germline V CDR1 and CDR2: KGHSH, LQKENI. Written as DNA, the CDR3 is TGTGCCAGCTCACCATACCTGAGCGGGCAAGAGACCCAGTACTTC. Translating it yields CASSPYLSGQETQYF.

CDR3: CSARDVGEQFF. CDR3 DNA: TGCAGTGCTAGAGATGTTGGGGAGCAGTTCTTC. The gene calls are TRBV20-1 and TRBJ2-1; D not certain. In germline, CDR1 is DFQATT, CDR2 SNEGSKA (reference sequence). The length of the CDR3 is 11 residues. Trimming stripped 0 bases from V and 10 bases from J, with 7 bases between.

The V and J genes are TRBV27 and TRBJ2-5; tentatively, D is TRBD1 (6 bases). V lost 6 bases and J lost 5, with 25 bases in between. The CDR3 contains 17 residues. CDR1 and CDR2 (germline): MNHEY, SMNVEV (reference sequence). The DNA of the CDR3 is TGTGCCAGCAGGGGAAATGGGGCCTTACAGGGCGGTGAGACCCAGTACTTC. Its protein is CASRGNGALQGGETQYF.

This chain links TRBV5-1 with TRBJ2-1, with 11 nucleotides matching TRBD1. This CDR3 is 16 amino acids long. CDR1 and CDR2 (germline): SGHRS, YFSETQ. The V gene end was trimmed by 1 base and the J gene end by 6 bases; junction bases not matched to a gene: 6. CDR3 DNA sequence: TGCGCCAGCAGCTTGTTCGGGACAGGGGGAGGCAATGAGCAGTTCTTC. Amino acid sequence: CASSLFGTGGGNEQFF.

V gene TRBV5-1 combines with J gene TRBJ1-1; no clear D. Trimming cost V 0 bases and J 3 bases, with 6 bases left between them. CDR1 is SGHRS and CDR2 is YFSETQ in the germline V gene. The CDR3 runs to 13 residues. In DNA form, the CDR3 reads TGCGCCAGCAGCTTGGTCTTTCACACTGAAGCTTTCTTT. Translated, it gives CASSLVFHTEAFF.